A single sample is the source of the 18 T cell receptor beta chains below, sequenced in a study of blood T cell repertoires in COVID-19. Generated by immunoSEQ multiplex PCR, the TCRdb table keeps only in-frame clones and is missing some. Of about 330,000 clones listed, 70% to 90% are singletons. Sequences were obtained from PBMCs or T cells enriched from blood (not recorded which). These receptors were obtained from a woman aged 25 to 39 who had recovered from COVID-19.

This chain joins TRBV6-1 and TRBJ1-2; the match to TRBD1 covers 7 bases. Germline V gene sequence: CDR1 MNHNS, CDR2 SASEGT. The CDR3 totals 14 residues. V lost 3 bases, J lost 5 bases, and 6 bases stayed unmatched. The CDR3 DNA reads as TGTGCCAGCAGTGACGGACAGGCTCCTTATGGCTACACCTTC. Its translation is CASSDGQAPYGYTF.

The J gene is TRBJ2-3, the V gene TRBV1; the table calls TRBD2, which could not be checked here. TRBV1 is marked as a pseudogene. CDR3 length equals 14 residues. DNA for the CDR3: TGCACCAGCAGCCAATTTCTAGACCGCCCAAATCAGTATTTT. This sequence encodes CTSSQFLDRPNQYF.

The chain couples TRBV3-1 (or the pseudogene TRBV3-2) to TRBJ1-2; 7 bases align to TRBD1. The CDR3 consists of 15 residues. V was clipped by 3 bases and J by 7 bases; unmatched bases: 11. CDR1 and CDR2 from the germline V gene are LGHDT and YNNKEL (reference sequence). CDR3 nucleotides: TGTGCCAGCAGCCAGAATAGACAGGGAGTTAGTGGCTACACCTTC. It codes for CASSQNRQGVSGYTF.

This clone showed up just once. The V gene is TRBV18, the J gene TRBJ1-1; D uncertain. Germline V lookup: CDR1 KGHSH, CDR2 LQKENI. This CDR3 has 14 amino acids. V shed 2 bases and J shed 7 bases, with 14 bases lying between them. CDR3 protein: CASSPRRRENEAFF. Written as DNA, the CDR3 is TGTGCCAGCTCACCAAGGAGGCGAGAAAATGAAGCTTTCTTT.

The CDR3 coding sequence is TGTGCCAGCTCAGGAGGTACGTTGAGCTCCTATAATTCACCCCTCCACTTT. Protein sequence: CASSGGTLSSYNSPLHF. V and J are TRBV28 and TRBJ1-6; the D is unclear. Per the germline V gene, CDR1 is MDHEN and CDR2 is SYDVKM. Deletions cut 8 bases from V and 0 bases from J, with 17 bases between. This CDR3 has 17 residues.

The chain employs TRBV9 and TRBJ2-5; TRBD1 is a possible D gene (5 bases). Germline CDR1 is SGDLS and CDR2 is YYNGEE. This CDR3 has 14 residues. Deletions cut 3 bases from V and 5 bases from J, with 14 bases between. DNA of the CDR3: TGTGCCAGCAGCGACTTAAGGGGTTCGGAGACCCAGTACTTC. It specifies CASSDLRGSETQYF.

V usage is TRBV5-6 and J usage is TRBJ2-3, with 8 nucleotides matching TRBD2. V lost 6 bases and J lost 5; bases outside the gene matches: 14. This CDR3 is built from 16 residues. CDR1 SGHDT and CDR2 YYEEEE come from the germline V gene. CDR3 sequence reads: CASTPTRGGRGDTQYF. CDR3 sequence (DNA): TGTGCCAGCACCCCAACCCGGGGGGGCCGCGGAGATACGCAGTATTTT.

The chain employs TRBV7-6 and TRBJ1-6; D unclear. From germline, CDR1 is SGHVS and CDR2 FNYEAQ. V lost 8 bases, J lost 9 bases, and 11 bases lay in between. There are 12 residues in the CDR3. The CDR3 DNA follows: TGTGCCAGCGGGGAGTTGTTTTCACCCCTCCACTTT. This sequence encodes CASGELFSPLHF.

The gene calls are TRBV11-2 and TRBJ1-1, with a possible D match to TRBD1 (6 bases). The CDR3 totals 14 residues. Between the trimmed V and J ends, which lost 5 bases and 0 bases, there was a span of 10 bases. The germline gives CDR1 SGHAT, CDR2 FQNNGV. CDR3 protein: CASSIGQMNTEAFF. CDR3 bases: TGTGCCAGCAGCATCGGACAGATGAACACTGAAGCTTTCTTT.

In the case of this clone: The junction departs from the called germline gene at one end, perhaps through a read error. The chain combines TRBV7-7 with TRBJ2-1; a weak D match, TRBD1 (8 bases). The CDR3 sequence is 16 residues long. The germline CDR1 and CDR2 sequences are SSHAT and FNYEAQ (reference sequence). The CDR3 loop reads CASSRYRGGAYNEQFF. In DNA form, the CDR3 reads TGTGCTAGCAGCCGATACAGGGGGGGTGCCTACAATGAGCAGTTCTTC.

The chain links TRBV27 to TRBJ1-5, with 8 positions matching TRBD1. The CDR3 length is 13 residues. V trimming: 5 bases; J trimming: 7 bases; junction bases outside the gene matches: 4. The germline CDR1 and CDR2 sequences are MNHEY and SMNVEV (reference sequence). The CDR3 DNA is TGTGCCAGCAGTACAGGGGGACTCCAGCCCCAGCATTTT. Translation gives CASSTGGLQPQHF.

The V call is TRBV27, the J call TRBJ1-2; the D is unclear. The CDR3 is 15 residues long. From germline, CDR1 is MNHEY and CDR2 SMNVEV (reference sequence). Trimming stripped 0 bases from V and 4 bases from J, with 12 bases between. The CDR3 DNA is TGTGCCAGCAGTTTATCCCGCACAGACCCCTATGGCTACACCTTC. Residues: CASSLSRTDPYGYTF.

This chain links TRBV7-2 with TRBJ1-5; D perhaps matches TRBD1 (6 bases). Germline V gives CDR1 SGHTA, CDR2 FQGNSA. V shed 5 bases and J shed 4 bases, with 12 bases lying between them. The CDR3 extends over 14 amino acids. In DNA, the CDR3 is TGTGCCAGCAGCCAAGACAGGTATAATCAGCCCCAGCATTTT. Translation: CASSQDRYNQPQHF. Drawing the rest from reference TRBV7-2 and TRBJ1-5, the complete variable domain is GAGVSQSPSNKVTEKGKDVELRCDPISGHTALYWYRQSLGQGLEFLIYFQGNSAPDKSGLPSDRFSAERTGGSVSTLTIQRTQQEDSAVYLCASSQDRYNQPQHFGDGTRLSIL.

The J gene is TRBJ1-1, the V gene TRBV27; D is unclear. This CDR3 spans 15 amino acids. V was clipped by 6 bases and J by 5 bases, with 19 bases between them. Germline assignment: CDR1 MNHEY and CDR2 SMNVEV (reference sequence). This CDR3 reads CASRPSWAVSTEAFF. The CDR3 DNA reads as TGTGCCAGCAGGCCTTCGTGGGCAGTAAGTACTGAAGCTTTCTTT.

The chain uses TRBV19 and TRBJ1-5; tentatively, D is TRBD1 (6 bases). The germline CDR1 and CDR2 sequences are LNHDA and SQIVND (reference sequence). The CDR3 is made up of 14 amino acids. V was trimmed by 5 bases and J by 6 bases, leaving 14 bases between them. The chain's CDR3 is CASSLSGGAQPQHF. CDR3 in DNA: TGTGCCAGTAGTCTTTCCGGGGGGGCTCAGCCCCAGCATTTT.

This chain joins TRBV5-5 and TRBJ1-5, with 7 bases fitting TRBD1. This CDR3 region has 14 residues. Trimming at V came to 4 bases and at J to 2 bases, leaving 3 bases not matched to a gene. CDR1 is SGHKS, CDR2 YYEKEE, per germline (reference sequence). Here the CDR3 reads CASSTGQGNQPQHF. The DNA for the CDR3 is TGTGCCAGCAGCACCGGACAGGGCAATCAGCCCCAGCATTTT.

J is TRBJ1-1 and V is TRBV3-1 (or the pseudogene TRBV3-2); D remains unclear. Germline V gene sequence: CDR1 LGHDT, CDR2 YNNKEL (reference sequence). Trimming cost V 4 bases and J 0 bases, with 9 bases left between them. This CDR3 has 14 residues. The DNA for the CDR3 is TGTGCCAGCAGCCGAGGGTGGATGAACACTGAAGCTTTCTTT. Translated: CASSRGWMNTEAFF.

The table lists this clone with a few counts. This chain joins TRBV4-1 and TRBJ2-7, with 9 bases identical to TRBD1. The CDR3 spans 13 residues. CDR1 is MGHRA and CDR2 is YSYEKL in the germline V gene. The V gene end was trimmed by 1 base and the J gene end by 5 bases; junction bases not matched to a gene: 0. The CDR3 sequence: CASSQGTGDEQYF. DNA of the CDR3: TGCGCCAGCAGCCAAGGGACAGGGGACGAGCAGTACTTC.